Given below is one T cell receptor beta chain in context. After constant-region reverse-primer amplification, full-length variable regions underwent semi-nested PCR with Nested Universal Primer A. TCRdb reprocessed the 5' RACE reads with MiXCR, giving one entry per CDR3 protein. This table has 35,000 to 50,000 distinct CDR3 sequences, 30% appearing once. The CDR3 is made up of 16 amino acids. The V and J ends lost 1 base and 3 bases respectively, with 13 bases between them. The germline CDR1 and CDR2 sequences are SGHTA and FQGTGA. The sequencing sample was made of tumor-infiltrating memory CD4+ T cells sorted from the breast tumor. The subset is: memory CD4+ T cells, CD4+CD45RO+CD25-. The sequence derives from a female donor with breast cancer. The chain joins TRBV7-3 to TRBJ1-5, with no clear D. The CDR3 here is CASSLMPRAFNQPQHF. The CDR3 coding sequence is TGTGCCAGCAGCTTAATGCCCCGGGCCTTCAATCAGCCCCAGCATTTT.